The clone carrying this T cell receptor (beta chain) was seen only a few times. The data are from a study of identical twins. TCRdb independently ran MiXCR on the 5' RACE reads; one entry per CDR3 protein. Of roughly 260,000 distinct CDR3 sequences in the sample, roughly an eighth were seen once. This sequence was found in a woman between 18 and 29 years old in good health. Source material: memory (CD45RO+) T cells sorted from blood.

The CDR3 coding sequence is TGTGCCAGCAGCCGATCCCCTCAAGAGACCCAGTACTTC. The encoded protein is CASSRSPQETQYF. The gene calls are TRBV5-4 and TRBJ2-5; D gene uncertain. Trimming took 4 bases from V and 2 from J, leaving 9 bases between them. CDR3 length: 13 residues. Germline loops: CDR1 SGHNT, CDR2 YYREEE (reference sequence). Supplemented by reference TRBV5-4 and TRBJ2-5, the full variable domain reads ETGVTQSPTHLIKTRGQQVTLRCSSQSGHNTVSWYQQALGQGPQFIFQYYREEENGRGNFPPRFSGLQFPNYSSELNVNALELDDSALYLCASSRSPQETQYFGPGTRLLVL.